The 2 T cell receptor beta chains listed next were all sequenced from one sample in a study of blood T cell repertoires in COVID-19. Assay: immunoSEQ multiplex PCR; the TCRdb copy retains only in-frame clones and omits some. The sample records about 250,000 clones, 65% to 90% being singletons. The sample consisted of PBMCs or T cells enriched from blood (not recorded which). The receptors were sampled from a man between 18 and 35 years old who had recovered from COVID-19.

The chain couples TRBV7-9 to TRBJ2-5; D is perhaps TRBD2 (6 bases). Germline V gives CDR1 SEHNR, CDR2 FQNEAQ (reference sequence). With 7 bases removed from V and 5 bases from J, the gap between germline ends came to 17 bases. This CDR3 spans 14 amino acids. CDR3 in DNA: TGTGCCAGCAACCCGGAGGGCTTTCGGGAGACCCAGTACTTC. The encoded protein is CASNPEGFRETQYF.

The chain joins TRBV7-6 to TRBJ1-4, with unresolved D. CDR1 is SGHVS and CDR2 is FNYEAQ in the germline V gene. This CDR3 comprises 17 residues. The V end was cut by 0 bases, the J end by 0 bases, with 11 bases between. CDR3 DNA sequence: TGTGCCAGCAGCTTAGCGACGCGGGGTTCAACTAATGAAAAACTGTTTTTT. Amino acids: CASSLATRGSTNEKLFF.